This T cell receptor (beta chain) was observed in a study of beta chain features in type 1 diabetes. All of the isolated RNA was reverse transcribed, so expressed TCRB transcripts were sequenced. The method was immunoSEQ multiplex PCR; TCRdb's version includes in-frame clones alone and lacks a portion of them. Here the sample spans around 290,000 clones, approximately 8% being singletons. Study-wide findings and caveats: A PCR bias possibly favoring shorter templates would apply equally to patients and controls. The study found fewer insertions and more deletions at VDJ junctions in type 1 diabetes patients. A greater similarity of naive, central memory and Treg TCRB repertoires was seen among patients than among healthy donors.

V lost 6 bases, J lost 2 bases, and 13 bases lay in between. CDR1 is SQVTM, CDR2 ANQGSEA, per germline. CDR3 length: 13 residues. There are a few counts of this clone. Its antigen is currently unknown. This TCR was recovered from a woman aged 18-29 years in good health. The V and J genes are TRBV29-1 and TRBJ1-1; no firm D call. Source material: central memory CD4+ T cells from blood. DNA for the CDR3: TGCAGCGTCCTTTCGACGGATAACACTGAAGCTTTCTTT. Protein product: CSVLSTDNTEAFF.